The TCR beta chain under discussion was sequenced for a study of cytomegalovirus exposure and HLA in healthy donors. Whole-study findings and limits: In a later analysis, parvovirus B19, influenza, CMV and Epstein-Barr virus appeared linked to several top co-occurrence clusters. Researchers counted 164 TCR beta chains as cytomegalovirus-associated. Later work associated roughly 17,000 TCR beta sequences with HLA alleles at 0.05 false discovery rate.

The germline V gene has CDR1 WNHNN and CDR2 SYGVQD (reference sequence). V gave up 9 bases and J gave up 1 base, with 12 bases separating them. The CDR3 is made up of 13 amino acids. Amplification used 60 Vbeta primers and 13 Jbeta primers. TCRdb keeps only in-frame clones here, not all; method: immunoSEQ multiplex PCR. The top ten hold approximately 1.2% of the sample, which has about 180,000 clones, around 80% seen once. A remark on this clone: Its specificity is not known.

The chain uses TRBV10-1 and TRBJ1-2; D unresolved. The sequencing sample was made of PBMCs. The sequence derives from a girl aged 2 to 10 in good health and CMV-seropositive. The CDR3 reads CASHRKVNYGYTF. For the CDR3, the DNA is TGCGCCAGTCACAGAAAAGTTAACTATGGCTACACCTTC.